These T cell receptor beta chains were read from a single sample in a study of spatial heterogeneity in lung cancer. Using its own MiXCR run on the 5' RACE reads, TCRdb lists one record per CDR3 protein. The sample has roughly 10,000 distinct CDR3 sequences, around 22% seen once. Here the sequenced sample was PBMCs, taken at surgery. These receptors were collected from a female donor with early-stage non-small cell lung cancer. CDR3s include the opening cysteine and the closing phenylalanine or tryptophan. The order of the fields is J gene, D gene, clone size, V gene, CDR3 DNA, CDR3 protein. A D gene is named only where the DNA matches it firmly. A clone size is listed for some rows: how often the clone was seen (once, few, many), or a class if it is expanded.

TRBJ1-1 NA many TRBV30 TGTGCCTGTGGTTGGGGCCAGAACACTGAAGCTTTCTTT CACGWGQNTEAFF
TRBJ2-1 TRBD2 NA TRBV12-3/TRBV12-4 TGTGCCACCTCTAGCGGGAGCTCCTACAATGAGCAGTTCTTC CATSSGSSYNEQFF
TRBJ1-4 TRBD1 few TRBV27 TGTGCCAGCAGCCGACGTACACAGGGGTTCGGAACTAATGAAAAACTGTTTTTT CASSRRTQGFGTNEKLFF
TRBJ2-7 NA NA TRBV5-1 TGCGCCAGCAGCTTGGATCTAGTTGGCGAGCAGTACTTC CASSLDLVGEQYF
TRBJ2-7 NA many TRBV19 TGTGCCAGTAGTATAAACAGGGAAATGGGCGAGCAGTACTTC CASSINREMGEQYF
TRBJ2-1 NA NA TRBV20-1 TGCAGTGCTAGAGGTTTGAGGGGCGTTGAGCAGTTCTTC CSARGLRGVEQFF
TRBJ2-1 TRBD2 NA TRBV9 TGTGCCAGCAGCGTGGTAACTAGCGGAGGATACAATGAGCAGTTCTTC CASSVVTSGGYNEQFF
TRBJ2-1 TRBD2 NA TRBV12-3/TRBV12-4 TGTGCCAGCAGTTTAGGGCGGGAGAGGGAGCAGTTCTTC CASSLGREREQFF
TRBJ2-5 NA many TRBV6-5 TGTGCCAGCAGCCCCCCGGGGAAGACCCAGTACTTC CASSPPGKTQYF
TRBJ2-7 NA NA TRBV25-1 TGTGCCAGCAGTGAAGGGGCTGCCTACGAGCAGTACTTC CASSEGAAYEQYF
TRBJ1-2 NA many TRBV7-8 TGTGCCAGCAGCGGCCGTTTCGGCTATGGCTACACCTTC CASSGRFGYGYTF
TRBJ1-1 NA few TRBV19 TGTGCCAGTAGCAGAGACCGGTGGGACTTAGAAGCTTTCTTT CASSRDRWDLEAFF